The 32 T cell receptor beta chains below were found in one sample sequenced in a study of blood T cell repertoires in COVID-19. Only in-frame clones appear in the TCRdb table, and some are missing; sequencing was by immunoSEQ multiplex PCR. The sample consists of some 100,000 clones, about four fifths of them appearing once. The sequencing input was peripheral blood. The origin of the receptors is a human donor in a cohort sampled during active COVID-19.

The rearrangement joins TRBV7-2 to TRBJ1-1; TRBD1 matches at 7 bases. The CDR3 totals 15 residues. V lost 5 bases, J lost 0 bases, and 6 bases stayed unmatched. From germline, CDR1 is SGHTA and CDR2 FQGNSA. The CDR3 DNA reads TGTGCCAGCAGCACCCAAGGGGGCTTGAACACTGAAGCTTTCTTT. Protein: CASSTQGGLNTEAFF.

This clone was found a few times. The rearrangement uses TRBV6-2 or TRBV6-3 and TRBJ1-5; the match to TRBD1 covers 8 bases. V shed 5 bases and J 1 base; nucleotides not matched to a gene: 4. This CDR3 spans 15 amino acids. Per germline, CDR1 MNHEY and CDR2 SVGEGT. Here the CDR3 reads CASSGQGWSNQPQHF. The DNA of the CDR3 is TGTGCCAGCAGTGGACAGGGTTGGAGCAATCAGCCCCAGCATTTT.

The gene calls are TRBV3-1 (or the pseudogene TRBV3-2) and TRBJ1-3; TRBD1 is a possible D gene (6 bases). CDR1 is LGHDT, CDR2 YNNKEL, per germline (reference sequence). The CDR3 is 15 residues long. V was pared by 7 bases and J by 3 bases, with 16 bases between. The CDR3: CASTGRTGFGNTIYF. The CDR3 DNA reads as TGTGCCAGCACCGGGCGAACAGGGTTTGGAAACACCATATATTTT.

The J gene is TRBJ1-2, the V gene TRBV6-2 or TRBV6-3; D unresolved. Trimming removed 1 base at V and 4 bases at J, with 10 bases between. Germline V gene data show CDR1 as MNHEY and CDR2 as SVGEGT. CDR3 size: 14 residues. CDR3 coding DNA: TGTGCCAGCAGTTACTACGGGAGCTCCTATGGCTACACCTTC. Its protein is CASSYYGSSYGYTF.

CDR3 amino acids: CASRSQGKQYF. Here the CDR3 DNA reads TGTGCCAGCAGATCACAGGGAAAGCAGTACTTC. V and J are TRBV28 and TRBJ2-7, with D possibly TRBD1 on 6 matching bases. The length of the CDR3 is 11 residues. Germline lookup yields CDR1 MDHEN and CDR2 SYDVKM. The V end lost 6 bases, the J end lost 8 bases, and 11 bases lay between the germline ends. The full variable domain, completed using reference TRBV28 and TRBJ2-7, is DVKVTQSSRYLVKRTGEKVFLECVQDMDHENMFWYRQDPGLGLRLIYFSYDVKMKEKGDIPEGYSVSREKKERFSLILESASTNQTSMYLCASRSQGKQYFGPGTRLTVT.

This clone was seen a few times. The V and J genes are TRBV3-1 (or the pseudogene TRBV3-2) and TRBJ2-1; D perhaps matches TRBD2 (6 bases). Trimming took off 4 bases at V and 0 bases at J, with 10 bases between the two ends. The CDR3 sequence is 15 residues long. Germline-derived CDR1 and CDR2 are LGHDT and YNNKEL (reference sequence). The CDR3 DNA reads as TGTGCCAGCAGCCGGACCGGGAGCTCCTACAATGAGCAGTTCTTC. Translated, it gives CASSRTGSSYNEQFF.

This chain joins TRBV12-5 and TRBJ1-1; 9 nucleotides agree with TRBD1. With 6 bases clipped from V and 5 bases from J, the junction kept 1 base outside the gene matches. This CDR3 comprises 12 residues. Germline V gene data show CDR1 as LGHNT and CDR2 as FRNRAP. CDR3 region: CASGQGATEAFF. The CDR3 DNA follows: TGTGCTAGTGGACAGGGGGCGACTGAAGCTTTCTTT.

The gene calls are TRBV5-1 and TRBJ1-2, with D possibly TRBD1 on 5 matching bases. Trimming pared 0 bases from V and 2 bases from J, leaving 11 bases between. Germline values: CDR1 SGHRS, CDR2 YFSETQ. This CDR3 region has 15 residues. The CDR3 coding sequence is TGCGCCAGCAGCTTGGGGCCAGGGAGGAACTATGGCTACACCTTC. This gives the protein CASSLGPGRNYGYTF.

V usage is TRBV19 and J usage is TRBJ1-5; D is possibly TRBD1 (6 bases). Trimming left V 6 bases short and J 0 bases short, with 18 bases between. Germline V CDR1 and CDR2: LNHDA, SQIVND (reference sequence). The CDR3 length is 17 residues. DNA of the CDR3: TGTGCCAGTAGAGCTAGCGCGGGGGGGCTTAGCAATCAGCCCCAGCATTTT. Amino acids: CASRASAGGLSNQPQHF.

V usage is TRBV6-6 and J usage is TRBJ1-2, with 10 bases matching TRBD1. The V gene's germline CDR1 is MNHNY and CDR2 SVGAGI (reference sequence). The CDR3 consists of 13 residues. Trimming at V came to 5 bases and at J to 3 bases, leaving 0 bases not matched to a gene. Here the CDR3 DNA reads TGTGCCAGCAGTGGACAGGGGGACTATGGCTACACCTTC. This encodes CASSGQGDYGYTF.

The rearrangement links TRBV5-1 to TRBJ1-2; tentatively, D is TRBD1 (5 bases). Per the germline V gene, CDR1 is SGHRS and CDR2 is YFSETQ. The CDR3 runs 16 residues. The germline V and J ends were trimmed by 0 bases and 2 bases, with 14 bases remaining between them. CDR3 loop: CASSLVVIGANYGYTF. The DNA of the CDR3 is TGCGCCAGCAGCTTGGTAGTGATTGGGGCAAACTATGGCTACACCTTC.

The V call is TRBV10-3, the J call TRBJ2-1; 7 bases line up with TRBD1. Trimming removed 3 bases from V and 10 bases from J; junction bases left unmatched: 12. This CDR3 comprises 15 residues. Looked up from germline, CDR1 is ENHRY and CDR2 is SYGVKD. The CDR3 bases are TGTGCCATCAGTGACCCGGGACAGCCGAGGGGCGAGCAGTTCTTC. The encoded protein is CAISDPGQPRGEQFF.

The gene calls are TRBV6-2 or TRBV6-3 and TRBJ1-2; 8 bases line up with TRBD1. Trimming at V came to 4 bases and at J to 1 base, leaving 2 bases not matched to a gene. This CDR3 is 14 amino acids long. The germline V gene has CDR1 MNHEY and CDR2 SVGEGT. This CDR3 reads CASSSDRVNYGYTF. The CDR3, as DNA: TGTGCCAGCAGTTCGGACAGGGTTAACTATGGCTACACCTTC.

CDR3 coding DNA: TGTGCCAGCAGTTCTAACAGGGGCTCCTACAATGAGCAGTTCTTC. Amino acids: CASSSNRGSYNEQFF. The chain couples TRBV27 to TRBJ2-1; 7 bases fit TRBD1. The junction had 3 bases not matched to a gene; V was cut back by 4 bases and J by 0 bases. The CDR3 consists of 15 residues. Germline V gene data show CDR1 as MNHEY and CDR2 as SMNVEV (reference sequence).

The CDR3 loop is CASSQVIQGNSPLHF. The DNA for the CDR3 is TGCGCCAGCAGCCAAGTAATACAGGGGAATTCACCCCTCCACTTT. This chain links TRBV4-3 with TRBJ1-6; TRBD1 matches at 7 bases. With V trimmed by 1 base and J by 7 bases, 4 bases remained unmatched. Germline V lookup: CDR1 LGHNA, CDR2 YSLEER. The CDR3 runs 15 residues.

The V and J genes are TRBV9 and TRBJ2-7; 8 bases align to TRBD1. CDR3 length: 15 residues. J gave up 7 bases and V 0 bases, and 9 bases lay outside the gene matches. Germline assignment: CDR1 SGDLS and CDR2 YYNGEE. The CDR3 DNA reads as TGTGCCAGCAGCGTAGCGGCAGGGGGCGCGGGAGAGCAGTACTTC. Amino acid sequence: CASSVAAGGAGEQYF.

In nucleotides, the CDR3 is TGTGCCAGCAGCGGCGGGGCGACTGCGAGGAACTATGGCTACACCTTC. This codes for CASSGGATARNYGYTF. This sequence joins TRBV2 and TRBJ1-2, with D possibly being TRBD1 (5 bases). V lost 6 bases and J lost 2, with 19 bases in between. CDR3 length: 16 amino acids. Germline V gene data show CDR1 as SNHLY and CDR2 as FYNNEI.

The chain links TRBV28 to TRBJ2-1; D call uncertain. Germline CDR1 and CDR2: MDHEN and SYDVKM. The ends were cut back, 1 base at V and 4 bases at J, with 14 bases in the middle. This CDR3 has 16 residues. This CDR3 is CASSLYSTLTYNEQFF. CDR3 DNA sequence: TGTGCCAGCAGTTTATACAGCACCCTGACATACAATGAGCAGTTCTTC.

CDR3 in amino acids: CAWSVLTGAYGYTF. Here the CDR3 DNA reads TGTGCCTGGAGTGTACTGACAGGGGCCTATGGCTACACCTTC. V and J are TRBV30 and TRBJ1-2; 8 bases map to TRBD1. Germline loops: CDR1 GTSNPN, CDR2 SVGIG (reference sequence). This CDR3 has 14 amino acids. Trimming removed 0 bases from V and 4 bases from J; junction bases left unmatched: 4.

The CDR3 DNA reads as TGTGCCAGCAGCCACACGGATACAGGGGTTGGCTACACCTTC. Translation: CASSHTDTGVGYTF. The V call is TRBV7-9, the J call TRBJ1-2; 7 bases fit TRBD1. The CDR3 loop spans 14 amino acids. The germline CDR1 and CDR2 sequences are SEHNR and FQNEAQ (reference sequence). The V gene end was trimmed by 5 bases and the J gene end by 7 bases; junction bases not matched to a gene: 10.

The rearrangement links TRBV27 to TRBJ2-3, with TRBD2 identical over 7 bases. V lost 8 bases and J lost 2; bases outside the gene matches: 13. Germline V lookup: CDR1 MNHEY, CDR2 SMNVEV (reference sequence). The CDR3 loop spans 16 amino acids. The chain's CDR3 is CASGTIGTTSTDTQYF. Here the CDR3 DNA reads TGTGCCAGCGGAACAATCGGGACTACCTCCACAGATACGCAGTATTTT.

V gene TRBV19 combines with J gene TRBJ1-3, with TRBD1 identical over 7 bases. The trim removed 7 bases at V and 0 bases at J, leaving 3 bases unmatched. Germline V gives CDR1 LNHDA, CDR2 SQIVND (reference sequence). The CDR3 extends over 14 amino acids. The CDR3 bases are TGTGCCAGTACCGGGACAGTCTCTGGAAACACCATATATTTT. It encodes CASTGTVSGNTIYF.

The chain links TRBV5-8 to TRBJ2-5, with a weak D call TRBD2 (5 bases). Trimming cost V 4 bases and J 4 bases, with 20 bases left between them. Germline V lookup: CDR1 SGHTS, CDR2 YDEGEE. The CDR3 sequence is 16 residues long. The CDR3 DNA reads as TGTGCCAGCAGCCCGCGCCTAGCCTCTGCCATAGAGACCCAGTACTTC. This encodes CASSPRLASAIETQYF.

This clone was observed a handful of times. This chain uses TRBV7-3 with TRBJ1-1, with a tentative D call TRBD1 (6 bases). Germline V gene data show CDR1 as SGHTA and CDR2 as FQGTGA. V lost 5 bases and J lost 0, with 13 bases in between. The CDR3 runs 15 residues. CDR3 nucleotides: TGTGCCAGCAGCCACGGACAGAAATTGAACACTGAAGCTTTCTTT. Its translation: CASSHGQKLNTEAFF.

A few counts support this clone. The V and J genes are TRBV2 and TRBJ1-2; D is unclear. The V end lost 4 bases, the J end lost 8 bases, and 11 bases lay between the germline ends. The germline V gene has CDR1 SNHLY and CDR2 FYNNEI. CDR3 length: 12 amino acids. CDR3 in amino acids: CASSGDNRGYTF. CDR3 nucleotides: TGTGCCAGCAGTGGAGATAACCGGGGCTACACCTTC.

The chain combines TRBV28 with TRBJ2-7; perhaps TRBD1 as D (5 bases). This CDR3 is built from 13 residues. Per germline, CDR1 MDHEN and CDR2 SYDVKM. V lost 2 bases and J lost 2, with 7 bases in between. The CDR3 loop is CASSLAGTYEQYF. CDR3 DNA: TGTGCCAGCAGTTTAGCAGGGACCTACGAGCAGTACTTC.

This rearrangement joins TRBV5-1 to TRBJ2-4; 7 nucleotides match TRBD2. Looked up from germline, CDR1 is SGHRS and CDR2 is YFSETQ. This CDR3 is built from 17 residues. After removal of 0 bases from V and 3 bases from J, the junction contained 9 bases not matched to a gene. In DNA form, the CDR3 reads TGCGCCAGCAGCTTGGCTCCCGGGACTACTCTCAAAAACATTCAGTACTTC. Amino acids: CASSLAPGTTLKNIQYF.

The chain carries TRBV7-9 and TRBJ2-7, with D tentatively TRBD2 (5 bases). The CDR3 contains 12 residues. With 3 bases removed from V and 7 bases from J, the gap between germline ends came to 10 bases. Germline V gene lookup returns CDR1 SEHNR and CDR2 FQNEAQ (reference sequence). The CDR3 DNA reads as TGTGCCAGCAGCTTTAGTTGGAGGGAGCAGTACTTC. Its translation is CASSFSWREQYF.

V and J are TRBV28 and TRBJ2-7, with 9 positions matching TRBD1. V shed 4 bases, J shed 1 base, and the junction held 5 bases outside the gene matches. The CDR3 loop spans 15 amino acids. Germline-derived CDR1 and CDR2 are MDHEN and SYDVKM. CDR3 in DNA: TGTGCCAGCAGTTCCGGGGGGACAGGGTCCTACGAGCAGTACTTC. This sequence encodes CASSSGGTGSYEQYF.

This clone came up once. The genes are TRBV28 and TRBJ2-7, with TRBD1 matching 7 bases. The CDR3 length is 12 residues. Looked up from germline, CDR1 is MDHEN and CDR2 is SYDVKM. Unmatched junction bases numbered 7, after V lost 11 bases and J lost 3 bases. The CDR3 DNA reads TGTGCCGCCGGACAGGTCCACTACGAGCAGTACTTC. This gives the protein CAAGQVHYEQYF.

For the CDR3, the DNA is TGTGCCAGCAGATACACAGATACGCAGTATTTT. It translates to CASRYTDTQYF. The chain uses TRBV13 and TRBJ2-3; unclear D gene. The CDR3 has 11 residues. Germline V lookup: CDR1 PRHDT, CDR2 FYEKMQ (reference sequence). Trimming left V 6 bases short and J 2 bases short, with 3 bases between.

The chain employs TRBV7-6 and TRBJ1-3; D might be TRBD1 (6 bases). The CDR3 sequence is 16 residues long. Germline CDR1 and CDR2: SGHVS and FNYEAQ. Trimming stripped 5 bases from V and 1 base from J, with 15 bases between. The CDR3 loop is CASSVGGVGSGNTIYF. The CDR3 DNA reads TGTGCCAGCAGCGTAGGGGGGGTGGGGTCTGGAAACACCATATATTTT. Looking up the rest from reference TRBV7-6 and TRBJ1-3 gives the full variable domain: GAGVSQSPRYKVTKRGQDVALRCDPISGHVSLYWYRQALGQGPEFLTYFNYEAQQDKSGLPNDRFSAERPEGSISTLTIQRTEQRDSAMYRCASSVGGVGSGNTIYFGEGSWLTVV.